This TCR beta chain stems from a study of blood T cells in healthy people across ages. Germline values: CDR1 MGHDK, CDR2 SYGVNS. The CDR3 extends over 12 amino acids. The V end lost 6 bases, the J end lost 4 bases, and 9 bases lay between the germline ends. It was with a sample-barcoded 5' primer and a J-beta primer mix that a second PCR of roughly 7 to 12 cycles was run. All samples yielded 2.5 million or more CDR3-containing paired-end reads. TCRdb re-analysed the 5' RACE reads in MiXCR, keeping a single row per CDR3 protein. The sample lists over 1,300,000 distinct CDR3 sequences; 59% were seen once.

This chain links TRBV25-1 with TRBJ1-2; D perhaps matches TRBD1 (6 bases). The source material was blood. This TCR was recovered from a man between 18 and 29 years old in good health. DNA of the CDR3: TGTGCCAGCAGACAGGGACTCTATGGCTACACCTTC. This encodes CASRQGLYGYTF.